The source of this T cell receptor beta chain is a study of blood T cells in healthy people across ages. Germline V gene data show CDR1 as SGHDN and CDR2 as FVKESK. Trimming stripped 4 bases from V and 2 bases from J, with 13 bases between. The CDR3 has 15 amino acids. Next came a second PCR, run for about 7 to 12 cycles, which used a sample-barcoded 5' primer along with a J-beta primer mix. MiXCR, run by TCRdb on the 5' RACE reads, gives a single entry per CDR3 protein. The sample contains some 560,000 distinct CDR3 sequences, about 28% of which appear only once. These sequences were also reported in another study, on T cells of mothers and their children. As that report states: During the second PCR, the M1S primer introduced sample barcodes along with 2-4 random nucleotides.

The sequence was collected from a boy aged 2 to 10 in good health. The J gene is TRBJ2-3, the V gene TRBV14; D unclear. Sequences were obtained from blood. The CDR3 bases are TGTGCCAGCAGCCCCAAGATCTACCCCACAGATACGCAGTATTTT. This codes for CASSPKIYPTDTQYF.